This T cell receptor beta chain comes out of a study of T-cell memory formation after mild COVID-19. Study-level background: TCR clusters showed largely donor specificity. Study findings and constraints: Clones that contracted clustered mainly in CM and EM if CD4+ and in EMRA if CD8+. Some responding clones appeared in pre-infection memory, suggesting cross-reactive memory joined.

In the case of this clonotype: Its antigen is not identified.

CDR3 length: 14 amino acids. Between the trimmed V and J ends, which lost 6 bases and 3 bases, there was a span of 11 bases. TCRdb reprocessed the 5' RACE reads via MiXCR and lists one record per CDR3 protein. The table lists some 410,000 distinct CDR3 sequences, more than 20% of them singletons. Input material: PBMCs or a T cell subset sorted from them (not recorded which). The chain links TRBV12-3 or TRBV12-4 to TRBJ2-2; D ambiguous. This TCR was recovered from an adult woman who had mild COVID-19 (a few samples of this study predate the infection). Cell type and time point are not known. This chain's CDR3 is CASSTVVDTGELFF. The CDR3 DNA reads TGTGCCAGCAGCACCGTTGTGGACACCGGGGAGCTGTTTTTT.